The 19 T cell receptor beta chains below all came from one sample that was sequenced in a study of T cells after yellow fever vaccination. TCRdb analysed the 5' RACE reads with MiXCR anew, one entry per CDR3 protein. The table includes 30,000 to 40,000 distinct CDR3 sequences, less than 8.5% detected once. This material consisted of PBMCs, either bulk or a sorted T-cell subset (CD4+, CD8+, memory, or dextramer-sorted; not recorded which), taken on the day of the first yellow fever vaccination. These receptors originate from a man aged 18 to 29 who received the YFV17D yellow fever vaccine.

With respect to this clonotype: Since a much larger clone is just one base distant, this may be a read error. V and J are TRBV6-1 and TRBJ2-3; 7 positions agree with TRBD1. There are 14 residues in the CDR3. J lost 0 bases, V lost 6 bases, and 3 bases had no gene match. Germline CDR1 reads MNHNS; CDR2 reads SASEGT. CDR3 amino acids: CASRQGCSTDTQYF. The CDR3 DNA is TGTGCCAGCAGACAGGGGTGTAGCACAGATACGCAGTATTTT.

This clonotype was found many times. The chain carries TRBV7-3 and TRBJ2-3; D is possibly TRBD2 (6 bases). Trimming pared 5 bases from V and 4 bases from J, leaving 13 bases between. CDR1 is SGHTA and CDR2 is FQGTGA in the germline V gene. The CDR3 is made up of 14 amino acids. The CDR3 DNA reads as TGTGCCAGCAGCCCCTTTGCGGGGTCAGATACGCAGTATTTT. Translating it yields CASSPFAGSDTQYF.

This clonotype was counted ten times or more. The rearrangement joins TRBV9 to TRBJ2-1, with 8 bases identical to TRBD1. Germline CDR1 is SGDLS and CDR2 is YYNGEE. This CDR3 has 15 residues. V trimming: 5 bases; J trimming: 1 base; junction bases outside the gene matches: 5. CDR3 region: CASRATGASYNEQFF. Here the CDR3 DNA reads TGTGCCAGCAGGGCGACAGGGGCTTCCTACAATGAGCAGTTCTTC.

This clonotype was recorded a few times. The chain recombines TRBV9 with TRBJ2-7; 9 bases agree with TRBD1. V dropped 0 bases and J dropped 4; count of bases not matched to a gene: 2. The CDR3 consists of 14 residues. Looked up from germline, CDR1 is SGDLS and CDR2 is YYNGEE. CDR3 region: CASSVGDRVYEQYF. DNA of the CDR3: TGTGCCAGCAGCGTAGGGGACAGGGTTTACGAGCAGTACTTC.

Ten or more counts support this clonotype. This sequence joins TRBV20-1 and TRBJ2-5; D is unclear. Trimming removed 1 base at V and 6 bases at J, with 12 bases between. Per the germline V gene, CDR1 is DFQATT and CDR2 is SNEGSKA (reference sequence). This CDR3 spans 13 amino acids. CDR3 loop: CSARGGSWQTQYF. The CDR3 bases are TGCAGTGCTAGAGGGGGTAGCTGGCAGACCCAGTACTTC.

This clonotype turned up a few times. J is TRBJ2-7 and V is TRBV18, with a possible D match to TRBD1 (5 bases). V lost 3 bases and J lost 7, with 16 bases in between. The CDR3 length is 14 residues. The germline V gene encodes CDR1 KGHSH and CDR2 LQKENI. CDR3 coding DNA: TGTGCCAGCTCACCGGGCAGGGTAAAAGGTGAGCAGTACGTC. Its protein product is CASSPGRVKGEQYV.

The table lists this clonotype with many counts. This sequence joins TRBV11-2 and TRBJ1-5; 8 nucleotides match TRBD1. Germline loops: CDR1 SGHAT, CDR2 FQNNGV. Unmatched junction bases numbered 6, after V lost 5 bases and J lost 6 bases. This CDR3 has 14 amino acids. Here the CDR3 reads CASSAVGTGQPQHF. CDR3 bases: TGTGCCAGCAGCGCCGTTGGGACAGGTCAGCCCCAGCATTTT.

This clonotype was seen at least ten times. The chain uses TRBV6-1 and TRBJ2-7; D unresolved. CDR1 and CDR2 from the germline V gene are MNHNS and SASEGT. CDR3 length equals 13 residues. V was shortened by 1 base and J by 2 bases, with 6 bases between the two germline ends. CDR3 region: CASSEGATYEQYV. CDR3 DNA: TGTGCCAGCAGTGAAGGGGCCACCTACGAGCAGTACGTC.

This clonotype showed up many times. The rearrangement uses TRBV20-1 and TRBJ1-5, with 7 positions matching TRBD1. V dropped 3 bases and J dropped 4; count of bases not matched to a gene: 3. This CDR3 spans 13 amino acids. Germline V gene sequence: CDR1 DFQATT, CDR2 SNEGSKA (reference sequence). CDR3 sequence reads: CSARVDRNQPQHF. In DNA form, the CDR3 reads TGCAGTGCTAGGGTGGACAGGAATCAGCCCCAGCATTTT.

In this sample, this clonotype turned up a few times. This rearrangement joins TRBV5-4 to TRBJ2-1; perhaps TRBD2 as D (5 bases). The CDR3 has 15 amino acids. The V gene lost 0 bases and the J gene lost 1 base, with 8 bases spanning the gap. The germline CDR1 and CDR2 sequences are SGHNT and YYREEE (reference sequence). The CDR3 region has the DNA TGTGCCAGCAGCTTGGATCGGGGTTCCTACAATGAGCAGTTCTTC. Protein sequence: CASSLDRGSYNEQFF.

The table lists this clonotype with a few counts. CDR3 region: CASSRGGTYEQYF. For the CDR3, the DNA is TGTGCCAGCAGCCGTGGGGGTACCTACGAGCAGTACTTC. The chain uses TRBV6-6 and TRBJ2-7; the D gene could be TRBD1 or TRBD2 (5 bases each). The CDR3 runs 13 residues. V was cut by 6 bases and J by 2 bases, with 11 bases left in between. CDR1 MNHNY and CDR2 SVGAGI come from the germline V gene (reference sequence).

A remark on this clonotype: A read error may explain this, as a much larger clone is one base away. This rearrangement joins TRBV27 to TRBJ2-3; D may be TRBD2 (5 bases). The V and J ends lost 5 bases and 4 bases respectively, with 16 bases between them. The CDR3 contains 15 residues. From germline, CDR1 is MNHEY and CDR2 SMNVEV (reference sequence). CDR3 in DNA: TGTGCCAGCAGTCCCCAGACCGCCGGGGCAGATACGCAGTATTTT. As protein: CASSPQTAGADTQYF.

In its sample, this clonotype was seen a few times. The V call is TRBV11-2, the J call TRBJ2-2; unclear D gene. V lost 5 bases and J 6 bases, leaving 19 bases between the germline ends. Germline lookup yields CDR1 SGHAT and CDR2 FQNNGV. The CDR3 consists of 16 residues. The CDR3 nucleotides read TGTGCCAGCAGCCCCCGTCTGGGCCCCTTCTCCGGGGAGCTGTTTTTT. It encodes CASSPRLGPFSGELFF.

The table lists this clonotype with many counts. The chain carries TRBV12-3 or TRBV12-4 and TRBJ1-5, with 8 bases aligning to TRBD1. This CDR3 comprises 14 residues. J lost 3 bases, V lost 7 bases, and 5 bases had no gene match. The CDR3 DNA reads as TGTGCCAGCAATCGACAGGGGCCCAATCAGCCCCAGCATTTT. As protein: CASNRQGPNQPQHF.

In this sample, this clonotype turned up many times. The rearrangement uses TRBV11-2 and TRBJ2-5; D uncertain. Trimming took 5 bases from V and 8 from J, leaving 9 bases between them. CDR1 and CDR2 from the germline V gene are SGHAT and FQNNGV. The CDR3 covers 11 residues. As DNA, the CDR3 is TGTGCCAGCAGCCCTGGAGTAACCCAGTACTTC. It yields the protein CASSPGVTQYF.

There are many counts of this clonotype. V usage is TRBV12-3 or TRBV12-4 and J usage is TRBJ2-1; D may be TRBD2 (7 bases). V was trimmed by 8 bases and J by 8 bases, leaving 16 bases between them. CDR3 length: 13 residues. DNA for the CDR3: TGTGCCAGCGGGCGGGGGCCTACCTATGAGCAGTTCTTC. As protein: CASGRGPTYEQFF.

In its sample, this clonotype was seen many times. V and J are TRBV7-8 and TRBJ2-7; D gene ambiguous. Deletions cut 1 base from V and 4 bases from J, with 11 bases between. The CDR3 is 14 residues long. Germline V gives CDR1 SGHVS, CDR2 FQNEAQ. CDR3 nucleotides: TGTGCCAGCAGCTTAGGTTCGCGGATGTACGAGCAGTACGTC. This sequence encodes CASSLGSRMYEQYV.

This clonotype showed up many times. This sequence joins TRBV7-2 and TRBJ2-5; no clear D gene. The ends were cut back, 5 bases at V and 9 bases at J, with 13 bases in the middle. CDR3 length: 12 residues. The germline gives CDR1 SGHTA, CDR2 FQGNSA. The CDR3 is CASSQSAMAQYF. The DNA for the CDR3 is TGTGCCAGCAGCCAGTCGGCCATGGCCCAGTACTTC.

To note about this clonotype: This may be a read error: a much more frequent sequence differs by one nucleotide. The CDR3 does not close with the conserved phenylalanine or tryptophan, likely indicating a read error. The chain uses TRBV2 and TRBJ2-6; no reliable D call. Germline V lookup: CDR1 SNHLY, CDR2 FYNNEI. Trimming removed 7 bases from V and 4 bases from J, with 8 bases in between. This CDR3 contains 13 residues. CDR3 region: CASTKIGANVLTL. CDR3 DNA sequence: TGTGCCAGCACGAAGATAGGGGCCAACGTCCTGACTCTC.